This TCR beta chain derives from a study of OX40 agonist ivuxolimab in advanced cancers. Produced via immunoSEQ multiplex PCR; TCRdb's table is partial and in-frame only. Here the sample spans 57,000 or so clones, about 88% being singletons. Germline V lookup: CDR1 SGHNT, CDR2 YYREEE (reference sequence). Trimming removed 0 bases from V and 4 bases from J, with 8 bases in between. The length of the CDR3 is 14 residues. This specimen was CD4+ or CD8+ T cells sorted from blood, taken in a trial of the OX40 agonist ivuxolimab. This chain joins TRBV5-4 and TRBJ1-5; possibly TRBD1 for D (6 bases). This TCR was sampled from an adult with an advanced solid tumor such as melanoma, head and neck, liver or kidney cancer. Here the CDR3 DNA reads TGTGCCAGCAGCTTGGCGGACAGTAATCAGCCCCAGCATTTT. It codes for CASSLADSNQPQHF.